This is a list of T cell receptor beta chains from one sample in a study of T-cell reconstitution after alpha-beta-depleted transplantation in children. TCRdb re-called the PCR reads through MiXCR, storing one row per CDR3 protein. This sample has 600,000 or so distinct CDR3 sequences, with more than 20% found just once. The sample here was PBMCs, mostly from graft donor cells, taken 360 days after TCRalphabeta/CD19-depleted stem cell transplant. Source of these receptors: a boy under three years old who had a stem cell transplant for acute myeloid leukemia, so the T cells may come from the graft donor. Both conserved end residues are part of each CDR3. The D gene is left open where the match is weak. Clone size appears in some rows only: once, few, many, or a class for an expanded clone.

j_gene,d_gene,abundance,v_gene,CDR3nt,CDR3aa
TRBJ2-2,TRBD2,few,TRBV20-1,TGCAGTGCTTTAGCGGGGTTAACCGGGGAGCTGTTTTTT,CSALAGLTGELFF
TRBJ1-5,NA,NA,TRBV4-1,TGCGCCAGCAGCCAAGTAGGAGAACAGCCCCAGCATTTT,CASSQVGEQPQHF
TRBJ2-1,TRBD2,many,TRBV6-4,TGTGCCAGCAGTGAAAGCGGGGGGGCCGATGAGCAGTTCTTC,CASSESGGADEQFF
TRBJ2-7,NA,many,TRBV29-1,TGCAGCGTTTGTGTTGCAGGGCTATTGATCTACGAGCAGTACTTC,CSVCVAGLLIYEQYF
TRBJ2-5,NA,few,TRBV4-3,TGCGCCAGCAGCCAAGATCAGGGTTACCAAGAGACCCAGTACTTC,CASSQDQGYQETQYF
TRBJ1-1,NA,NA,TRBV7-2,TGTGCCAGCAGCTTAGGCAGGGAGAGCCCTGAAGCTTTCTTT,CASSLGRESPEAFF
TRBJ2-3,NA,few,TRBV12-3/TRBV12-4,TGTGCCAGCGCAAAAGGGGGGCTAGCAGATACGCAGTATTTT,CASAKGGLADTQYF
TRBJ1-3,NA,few,TRBV20-1,TGCAGTGCTCGACCCTATCATACAGACCACTCTGGAAACACCATATATTTT,CSARPYHTDHSGNTIYF
TRBJ1-1,NA,many,TRBV6-5,TGTGCCAGCAGCTCGAACGGCCATAGCCGAGCTTTCTTT,CASSSNGHSRAFF
TRBJ1-5,NA,many,TRBV7-2,TGTGCCAGCAGCCCAGTAGAGAACAGCTATTACTCGCCCCAGCATTTT,CASSPVENSYYSPQHF
TRBJ2-7,NA,NA,TRBV7-2,TGTGCCAGCAGCCCGGACTCAATATACGAGCAGTACTTC,CASSPDSIYEQYF
TRBJ1-6,TRBD1,many,TRBV11-2,TGTGCCAGCAGCTTAGTATGGGACAGGGGGTCTTCACCCCTCCACTTT,CASSLVWDRGSSPLHF
TRBJ2-1,NA,NA,TRBV10-3,TGTGCCATCAGTCCCGAGGTGGGCAATGAGCAGTTCTTC,CAISPEVGNEQFF
TRBJ2-1,NA,many,TRBV12-3/TRBV12-4,TGTGCCAGCAGTTCCCGGGGCCTTGAGCAGTTCTTC,CASSSRGLEQFF
TRBJ2-5,NA,many,TRBV4-1,TGCGCCAGCAGCATCCGGGACTTCCAAGAGACCCAGTACTTC,CASSIRDFQETQYF
TRBJ2-5,NA,many,TRBV27,TGTGCCAGCAGCCGCATGGGAGAGACCCAGTACTTC,CASSRMGETQYF
TRBJ2-7,NA,NA,TRBV5-5,TGTGCCAGCAGCTCCGACCCAACTTGGAGGCGCGAGCAGTACTTC,CASSSDPTWRREQYF
TRBJ2-7,TRBD1,many,TRBV24-1,TGTGCCACCAGTGATCGCCAGGGGGTTAGCGACGAGCAGTACTTC,CATSDRQGVSDEQYF
TRBJ2-2,NA,many,TRBV6-2/TRBV6-3,TGTGCCAGCAGTTACGGCGGGGAGCTGTTTTTT,CASSYGGELFF
TRBJ1-3,NA,NA,TRBV6-1,TGTGCCAGCAGCAAGACAGGACACACTGGAAACACCATATATTTT,CASSKTGHTGNTIYF
TRBJ2-1,TRBD1,NA,TRBV7-9,TGTGCCAGCACCCCTGGGACAGTAGTAAACAATGAGCAGTTCTTC,CASTPGTVVNNEQFF
TRBJ2-1,TRBD2,NA,TRBV7-9,TGTGCCAGCAGCCCCCTAGCGGCAAACTACAATGAGCAGTTCTTC,CASSPLAANYNEQFF
TRBJ2-1,TRBD2,NA,TRBV7-2,TGTGCCAGCACTCCCCCTAGCGGCCCTTACAATGAGCAGTTCTTC,CASTPPSGPYNEQFF
TRBJ1-1,NA,NA,TRBV20-1,TGCAGTGCTAGAGTGGCGGGGCTTCTGAACACTGAAGCTTTCTTT,CSARVAGLLNTEAFF
TRBJ1-2,TRBD1,many,TRBV10-3,TGTGCCATCAGTTCCCCCGGTTTTCCACCAGGACAGGGTCCTGGCTACACCTTC,CAISSPGFPPGQGPGYTF
TRBJ2-5,TRBD2,few,TRBV7-6,TGTGCCAGCAGCGCACTAGCGGGGGGCTTAATAGAGACCCAGTACTTC,CASSALAGGLIETQYF
TRBJ2-5,NA,few,TRBV20-1,TGCAGTGCTAGAGTCGGAACGGGGCAAGAGACCCAGTACTTC,CSARVGTGQETQYF
TRBJ1-1,TRBD1,few,TRBV6-1,TGTGCCAGCAGCGAAGACAGGGACTATGGGTACACTGAAGCTTTCTTT,CASSEDRDYGYTEAFF
TRBJ1-3,NA,few,TRBV20-1,TGCAGTGCTACCCCTCCTTCCTCTGGAAACACCATATATTTT,CSATPPSSGNTIYF
TRBJ2-1,TRBD2,NA,TRBV20-1,TGCAGTGCTACCTCCGGACTAGCATTCTCCTACAATGAGCAGTTCTTC,CSATSGLAFSYNEQFF
TRBJ1-2,NA,NA,TRBV5-1,TGCGCCAGCAGCTTGGACGGAGCTAACTATGGCTACACCTTC,CASSLDGANYGYTF
TRBJ1-1,NA,NA,TRBV12-3/TRBV12-4,TGTGCCAGCTCTGTTCAGGTGGTGAACACTGAAGCTTTCTTT,CASSVQVVNTEAFF
TRBJ2-5,NA,NA,TRBV4-3,TGCGCCAGCAGCCAAGGGGGTAGAGCAGGGCGGGAGACCCAGTACTTC,CASSQGGRAGRETQYF
TRBJ1-4,TRBD1,NA,TRBV20-1,TGCAGTGCTAGGCGGACAGGGGTGTACGAAAAACTGTTTTTT,CSARRTGVYEKLFF
TRBJ1-5,NA,few,TRBV20-1,TGCAGTGCTCCCGGGACCGGTAGCAATCAGCCCCAGCATTTT,CSAPGTGSNQPQHF